This TCR beta chain was retrieved from a study of T-cell memory formation after mild COVID-19. Looking at the study overall: Largely donor-specific sequence clusters came from a couple of donors.

This clonotype appeared a few times. What it binds is not known. Sample barcodes and UMIs were carried by the TCR alpha and TCR beta cDNA libraries that 5'RACE generated with constant-segment primers. TCRdb analysed the 5' RACE reads with MiXCR anew, one entry per CDR3 protein. The sample holds 450,000 to 700,000 distinct CDR3 sequences, more than 15% seen once. Findings and limits, study-wide: Pre-infection memory carried some responding clones, suggesting that cross-reactive memory joined. CD4+ contracting clones were mainly CM and EM; CD8+ ones, EMRA.

V gave up 4 bases and J gave up 10 bases; unmatched junction bases: 2. Per the germline V gene, CDR1 is LGHDT and CDR2 is YNNKEL (reference sequence). This CDR3 comprises 12 residues. The chain links TRBV3-1 to TRBJ1-1; 11 nucleotides align to TRBD1. This clonotype was sampled from an adult woman who had mild COVID-19 (a few samples of this study predate the infection). Cell type and time point are not known. Sequenced sample: PBMCs or a T cell subset sorted from them (not recorded which). The CDR3 here is CASSRTGGIAFF. CDR3 nucleotides: TGTGCCAGCAGCCGGACAGGGGGCATAGCTTTCTTT. Based on the CDR3 plus reference TRBV3-1 and TRBJ1-1, the full variable domain is DTAVSQTPKYLVTQMGNDKSIKCEQNLGHDTMYWYKQDSKKFLKIMFSYNNKELIINETVPNRFSPKSPDKAHLNLHINSLELGDSAVYFCASSRTGGIAFFGQGTRLTVV.